The clone carrying this TCR beta chain was observed many times. The antigen remains undetermined. Diagnoses were made from clinical symptoms, serum measures (thyroxine and TRAb), thyroid ultrasound and orbital computed tomography. Germline assignment: CDR1 ENHRY and CDR2 SYGVKD. Trimming left V 8 bases short and J 6 bases short, with 13 bases between. This CDR3 comprises 12 residues. This record belongs to a study of T cells in Graves' hyperthyroidism and ophthalmopathy. Overall study findings and caveats: Most thyroid clonotypes that were expanded above 0.001 also turned up in blood.

What was amplified from RNA transcripts were TCR beta CDR3 regions. With the HTBI primer set, the TCR CDR3 went through a first round of RT-PCR. TCRdb redid the calling of the multiplex PCR reads with MiXCR, one entry per CDR3 protein. The sample shows 450,000 to 700,000 distinct CDR3 sequences, about 43% of them seen only once. This TCR came from an adult woman with Graves' disease, either hyperthyroidism or ophthalmopathy (not recorded which). This rearrangement joins TRBV10-3 to TRBJ1-1; a possible D gene is TRBD1 (5 bases). Sequenced sample: peripheral blood or thyroid tissue (not recorded which). The CDR3 nucleotides are TGTGCCATCGAAGGGGAAGGGGCTGAAGCTTTCTTT. It codes for CAIEGEGAEAFF.